This T cell receptor beta chain stems from a study of control samples from healthy donors and cancer patients. TCRdb's copy holds only in-frame clones and misses some; the assay was immunoSEQ multiplex PCR. The repertoire holds almost 40,000 clones, with around 80% as singletons. The CDR3 covers 14 residues. Germline CDR1 reads SGDLS; CDR2 reads YYNGEE. V dropped 0 bases and J dropped 2 bases, with 8 bases sitting between them. This sequence originates from a woman aged 55-69 years with lung cancer. V gene TRBV9 combines with J gene TRBJ1-1; no clear D gene. The material sequenced was PBMCs. The CDR3 DNA is TGTGCCAGCAGCGTAGCCAGCTTTAACACTGAAGCTTTCTTT. This sequence encodes CASSVASFNTEAFF.